This T cell receptor beta chain derives from a study of blood T cell repertoires in COVID-19. Germline values: CDR1 MNHNY, CDR2 SVGAGI (reference sequence). The ends lost 7 bases at V and 8 bases at J; junction bases unmatched: 9. The CDR3 length is 14 residues. Assay used: immunoSEQ multiplex PCR; TCRdb lists only in-frame clones, some missing. The sample gives a few hundred thousand clones, approximately 85% of which show up once; approximately 4% is in the top ten. The sequence was obtained from a woman in her twenties or thirties who had recovered from COVID-19. This chain uses TRBV6-6 with TRBJ1-4; 8 bases line up with TRBD1. Sequenced sample: PBMCs or T cells enriched from blood (not recorded which). DNA for the CDR3: TGTGCCAGCAACCGCAGGGGGCTGGGCGAAAAACTGTTTTTT. As protein: CASNRRGLGEKLFF.